This passage covers 30 T cell receptor beta chains from one sample sequenced in a study of T cell responses to AZD1222 COVID-19 vaccine. Generated by immunoSEQ multiplex PCR, the TCRdb table keeps only in-frame clones and is missing some. The sample lists 120,000 to 150,000 clones; about 89% were seen once. This specimen was peripheral blood, taken 28 days after the second dose of the MenACWY control vaccine. These receptors all stem from an adult who received the MenACWY meningococcal vaccine as a control.

The rearrangement uses TRBV18 and TRBJ1-2, with TRBD1 identical over 9 bases. The CDR3 runs 13 residues. V was pared by 8 bases and J by 8 bases, with 9 bases of the junction left unmatched. The germline V gene has CDR1 KGHSH and CDR2 LQKENI. As DNA, the CDR3 is TGTGCCAGCGGGACACAGGGGGCTTACGGCTACACCTTC. Translation gives CASGTQGAYGYTF.

The chain has TRBV7-2 and TRBJ1-3; no clear D gene. In germline, CDR1 is SGHTA, CDR2 FQGNSA. Deletions cut 0 bases from V and 0 bases from J, with 6 bases between. The CDR3 loop spans 15 amino acids. The CDR3: CASSLALSSGNTIYF. The CDR3 nucleotides are TGTGCCAGCAGCTTAGCCCTGAGCTCTGGAAACACCATATATTTT.

The genes are TRBV7-3 and TRBJ2-5; no definite D call. This CDR3 has 13 amino acids. V was shortened by 2 bases and J by 0 bases, with 4 bases between the two germline ends. The germline gives CDR1 SGHTA, CDR2 FQGTGA. Here the CDR3 reads CASSLDNQETQYF. The CDR3 coding sequence is TGTGCCAGCAGCTTAGACAACCAAGAGACCCAGTACTTC. The whole variable domain, filled in from reference TRBV7-3 and TRBJ2-5, reads GAGVSQTPSNKVTEKGKYVELRCDPISGHTALYWYRQSLGQGPEFLIYFQGTGAADDSGLPNDRFFAVRPEGSVSTLKIQRTERGDSAVYLCASSLDNQETQYFGPGTRLLVL.

The rearrangement uses TRBV19 and TRBJ1-4; possibly TRBD1 for D (6 bases). With 7 bases removed from V and 7 bases from J, the gap between germline ends came to 16 bases. The germline CDR1 and CDR2 sequences are LNHDA and SQIVND (reference sequence). The CDR3 covers 14 residues. In nucleotides, the CDR3 is TGTGCCAGTACGGCGGGACACGGACGTGAAAAACTGTTTTTT. This codes for CASTAGHGREKLFF.

V and J are TRBV19 and TRBJ1-1; 7 bases match TRBD1. The CDR3 sequence is 15 residues long. The germline CDR1 and CDR2 sequences are LNHDA and SQIVND (reference sequence). The V segment lost 3 bases and the J segment 4 bases; nucleotides outside the gene matches: 8. The CDR3 protein is CASSIRGRPGTEAFF. The CDR3 DNA reads as TGTGCCAGTAGTATTAGGGGGCGCCCGGGCACTGAAGCTTTCTTT.

The rearrangement uses TRBV7-9 and TRBJ1-3, with 7 bases identical to TRBD1. Looked up from germline, CDR1 is SEHNR and CDR2 is FQNEAQ (reference sequence). V lost 7 bases, J lost 2 bases, and 8 bases stayed unmatched. There are 15 residues in the CDR3. This chain's CDR3 is CASTPTGRAGNTIYF. The CDR3 coding sequence is TGTGCCAGCACCCCGACAGGGAGGGCTGGAAACACCATATATTTT.

The rearrangement joins TRBV6-5 to TRBJ2-5; D gene ambiguous. Germline CDR1 reads MNHEY; CDR2 reads SVGAGI. V shed 6 bases and J shed 9 bases, with 14 bases lying between them. The CDR3 spans 12 residues. The CDR3 spells CASRDGLMAQYF. The CDR3 DNA is TGTGCCAGCAGGGACGGTTTGATGGCCCAGTACTTC.

This clone has a single count. The rearrangement links TRBV28 to TRBJ1-3; 7 positions match TRBD1. The CDR3 consists of 16 residues. In germline, CDR1 is MDHEN, CDR2 SYDVKM. V shed 5 bases, J shed 2 bases, and the junction held 9 bases outside the gene matches. CDR3 in DNA: TGTGCCAGCAGTCGGACCGACAGGGTAACTGGAAACACCATATATTTT. This sequence encodes CASSRTDRVTGNTIYF.

This chain uses TRBV27 with TRBJ1-5, with TRBD1 matching 7 bases. The J segment lost 5 bases and the V segment lost 3 bases, leaving 4 bases of the junction unmatched. Germline V gives CDR1 MNHEY, CDR2 SMNVEV (reference sequence). The CDR3 totals 14 residues. The CDR3 DNA reads as TGTGCCAGCAGTTTCAGGGGGGAATATCAGCCCCAGCATTTT. Amino acid sequence: CASSFRGEYQPQHF.

The chain links TRBV15 to TRBJ2-3, with 15 positions matching TRBD2. The CDR3 is 15 residues long. Trimming took 7 bases from V and 4 from J; bases not matched to a gene: 3. CDR1 LNHNV and CDR2 YYDKDF come from the germline V gene (reference sequence). CDR3 DNA sequence: TGTGCCACCACCGGGACTAGCGGGGGGTCAGATACGCAGTATTTT. Translating it yields CATTGTSGGSDTQYF.

The chain couples TRBV18 to TRBJ2-5; D call uncertain. The V end was cut by 0 bases, the J end by 5 bases, with 4 bases between. CDR1 KGHSH and CDR2 LQKENI come from the germline V gene. The CDR3 loop spans 12 amino acids. The CDR3 sequence: CASSPPGETQYF. In DNA form, the CDR3 reads TGTGCCAGCTCACCACCGGGGGAGACCCAGTACTTC.

The rearrangement uses TRBV27 and TRBJ2-7; D not resolved. Looked up from germline, CDR1 is MNHEY and CDR2 is SMNVEV (reference sequence). The germline V and J ends were trimmed by 1 base and 2 bases, with 12 bases remaining between them. The CDR3 runs to 15 residues. The CDR3, as DNA: TGTGCCAGCAGTTTATTCCTAGGACGACCCTACGAGCAGTACTTC. Encoded protein: CASSLFLGRPYEQYF.

The V gene is TRBV2, the J gene TRBJ1-6; no clear D gene. CDR1 is SNHLY and CDR2 is FYNNEI in the germline V gene. Trimming took off 2 bases at V and 4 bases at J, with 9 bases between the two ends. The CDR3 spans 15 residues. Here the CDR3 reads CASSEQNSYNSPLHF. The CDR3 DNA reads TGTGCCAGCAGTGAACAGAATTCTTATAATTCACCCCTCCACTTT.

This chain joins TRBV5-1 and TRBJ2-3; D gene ambiguous. The V and J ends lost 0 bases and 5 bases respectively, with 10 bases between them. The CDR3 has 14 amino acids. Per the germline V gene, CDR1 is SGHRS and CDR2 is YFSETQ. In DNA form, the CDR3 reads TGCGCCAGCAGCTTGGGCCGGGCCGAAGATACGCAGTATTTT. As protein: CASSLGRAEDTQYF.

This chain uses TRBV11-3 with TRBJ2-1; 12 bases fit TRBD2. The CDR3 has 16 residues. Germline CDR1 reads SGHNT; CDR2 reads YENEEA. V shed 4 bases and J 6 bases; nucleotides not matched to a gene: 7. CDR3 nucleotide sequence: TGTGCCAGCAGCTCCCGACTAGCGGGAGAGGGCAATGAGCAGTTCTTC. This codes for CASSSRLAGEGNEQFF. Full variable domain (rest looked up from reference TRBV11-3 and TRBJ2-1): EAGVVQSPRYKIIEKKQPVAFWCNPISGHNTLYWYLQNLGQGPELLIRYENEEAVDDSQLPKDRFSAERLKGVDSTLKIQPAELGDSAVYLCASSSRLAGEGNEQFFGPGTRLTVL.

The chain couples TRBV24-1 to TRBJ2-5; no clear D. The germline V and J ends were trimmed by 6 bases and 5 bases, with 6 bases remaining between them. The CDR3 sequence is 11 residues long. Per germline, CDR1 KGHDR and CDR2 SFDVKD. In DNA form, the CDR3 reads TGTGCCACCAGTAGTGTGGAGACCCAGTACTTC. It is translated as CATSSVETQYF.

CDR3 nucleotide sequence: TGTGCCACCAGTGCCCGCCGGGACAGCGCTGAGCAGTTCTTC. Protein product: CATSARRDSAEQFF. The chain employs TRBV24-1 and TRBJ2-1, with 7 positions matching TRBD1. Germline V gene data show CDR1 as KGHDR and CDR2 as SFDVKD. The CDR3 runs to 14 residues. J was trimmed by 9 bases and V by 5 bases; bases with no gene match: 9.

The chain is built from TRBV10-3 and TRBJ2-7; TRBD2 matches at 10 bases. Germline V gene data show CDR1 as ENHRY and CDR2 as SYGVKD. The trim removed 10 bases at V and 3 bases at J, leaving 6 bases unmatched. This CDR3 is 13 amino acids long. DNA of the CDR3: TGTGCCACCACTAGCGGGGAGTACTACGAGCAGTACTTC. Protein sequence: CATTSGEYYEQYF.

This chain uses TRBV19 with TRBJ1-3; D unclear. Germline V CDR1 and CDR2: LNHDA, SQIVND (reference sequence). The CDR3 sequence is 17 residues long. Trimming removed 3 bases from V and 0 bases from J, with 15 bases in between. The CDR3 reads CASSIPGLESSGNTIYF. The CDR3 coding sequence is TGTGCCAGTAGTATTCCCGGACTCGAAAGCTCTGGAAACACCATATATTTT.

The gene calls are TRBV6-5 and TRBJ1-2; 9 bases line up with TRBD1. The germline V gene has CDR1 MNHEY and CDR2 SVGAGI. The CDR3 runs 15 residues. The J segment lost 8 bases and the V segment lost 6 bases, leaving 13 bases of the junction unmatched. This CDR3 is CASSVPGTGPMGYTF. The DNA of the CDR3 is TGTGCCAGCAGCGTACCCGGGACAGGGCCCATGGGCTACACCTTC.

V gene TRBV15 combines with J gene TRBJ2-7, with 13 positions matching TRBD2. V shed 1 base and J 4 bases; nucleotides not matched to a gene: 10. CDR1 and CDR2 from the germline V gene are LNHNV and YYDKDF (reference sequence). CDR3 length equals 18 residues. The chain's CDR3 is CATSRGWTSGSIRYEQYF. CDR3 bases: TGTGCCACCAGCAGAGGGTGGACTAGCGGGAGTATAAGATACGAGCAGTACTTC.

This clone has a handful of counts. The chain carries TRBV9 and TRBJ2-7, with a tentative D call TRBD1 (5 bases). V lost 1 base and J 6 bases, leaving 11 bases between the germline ends. The length of the CDR3 is 13 residues. The germline V gene encodes CDR1 SGDLS and CDR2 YYNGEE. The CDR3 nucleotides read TGTGCCAGCAGCGTAATAGCAGGGCGCGAGCAGTACTTC. Translated, it gives CASSVIAGREQYF.

The chain is built from TRBV18 and TRBJ1-1; 8 positions agree with TRBD1. The ends lost 3 bases at V and 5 bases at J; junction bases unmatched: 17. Germline V gives CDR1 KGHSH, CDR2 LQKENI. This CDR3 has 18 amino acids. The CDR3 protein is CASSPLPSNRQGRTEAFF. The DNA of the CDR3 is TGTGCCAGCTCACCCTTGCCGAGCAATAGACAGGGGAGGACTGAAGCTTTCTTT.

V usage is TRBV6-2 or TRBV6-3 and J usage is TRBJ2-1; TRBD2 matches 9 bases. CDR1 and CDR2 from the germline V gene are MNHEY and SVGEGT. The CDR3 consists of 15 residues. V lost 5 bases and J lost 6; bases outside the gene matches: 8. CDR3 sequence: CASSAPGLAFNEQFF. In nucleotides, the CDR3 is TGTGCCAGCAGTGCGCCGGGACTAGCCTTCAATGAGCAGTTCTTC.

The J gene is TRBJ2-3, the V gene TRBV7-8; D is possibly TRBD2 (6 bases). The germline V and J ends were trimmed by 1 base and 5 bases, with 13 bases remaining between them. The CDR3 sequence is 15 residues long. Germline CDR1 SGHVS, CDR2 FQNEAQ. CDR3 nucleotide sequence: TGTGCCAGCAGCTTAGATGGGGGGAATGGAGATACGCAGTATTTT. Amino acid sequence: CASSLDGGNGDTQYF.

The CDR3 region has the DNA TGTGCCAGCAGCCAAGAAGAGGGACGGTGGGGAAGATCCTACGAGCAGTACTTC. It translates to CASSQEEGRWGRSYEQYF. The gene calls are TRBV3-1 (or the pseudogene TRBV3-2) and TRBJ2-7; D possibly matches TRBD1 or TRBD2 (5 bases each). Trimming removed 0 bases from V and 1 base from J, with 19 bases in between. Germline CDR1 is LGHDT and CDR2 is YNNKEL (reference sequence). CDR3 length: 18 residues.

The V call is TRBV19, the J call TRBJ2-2; 8 nucleotides match TRBD2. V lost 4 bases and J lost 1; bases outside the gene matches: 2. Germline lookup yields CDR1 LNHDA and CDR2 SQIVND (reference sequence). This CDR3 comprises 15 residues. As DNA, the CDR3 is TGTGCCAGTAGTACTCGGGGGGGGAACACCGGGGAGCTGTTTTTT. Residues: CASSTRGGNTGELFF.

This clone was detected once. The chain recombines TRBV7-3 with TRBJ1-4; D is ambiguous. The CDR3 is 15 residues long. V was shortened by 1 base and J by 4 bases, with 10 bases between the two germline ends. From germline, CDR1 is SGHTA and CDR2 FQGTGA. As DNA, the CDR3 is TGTGCCAGCAGCTTAATTGGGGTAGGTAATGAAAAACTGTTTTTT. The encoded protein is CASSLIGVGNEKLFF.

V and J are TRBV11-2 and TRBJ1-1, with 12 bases lining up with TRBD1. CDR3 length equals 19 residues. V lost 5 bases to trimming and J lost 3 bases; unmatched junction nucleotides: 16. Germline-derived CDR1 and CDR2 are SGHAT and FQNNGV. In nucleotides, the CDR3 is TGTGCCAGCAGCCCTACCCCGGGACAGGGGGCGTTTGAGGACACTGAAGCTTTCTTT. Its translation is CASSPTPGQGAFEDTEAFF.

CDR3 bases: TGTGCCTGGAGTCCCCGACAGGGGGAGGCGGCCCAGCATTTT. Amino acids: CAWSPRQGEAAQHF. This rearrangement joins TRBV30 to TRBJ1-5, with 9 bases matching TRBD1. V lost 2 bases to trimming and J lost 11 bases; unmatched junction nucleotides: 10. Looked up from germline, CDR1 is GTSNPN and CDR2 is SVGIG (reference sequence). The CDR3 spans 14 residues.